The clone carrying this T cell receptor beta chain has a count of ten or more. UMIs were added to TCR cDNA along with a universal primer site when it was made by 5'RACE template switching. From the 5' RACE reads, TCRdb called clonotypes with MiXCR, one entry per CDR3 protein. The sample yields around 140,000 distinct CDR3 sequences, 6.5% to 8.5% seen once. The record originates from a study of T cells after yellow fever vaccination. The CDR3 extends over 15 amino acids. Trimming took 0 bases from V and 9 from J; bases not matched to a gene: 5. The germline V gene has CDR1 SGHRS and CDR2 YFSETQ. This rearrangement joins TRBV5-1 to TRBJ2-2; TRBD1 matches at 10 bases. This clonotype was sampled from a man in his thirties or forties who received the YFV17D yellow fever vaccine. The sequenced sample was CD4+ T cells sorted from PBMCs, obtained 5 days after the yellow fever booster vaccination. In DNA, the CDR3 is TGCGCCAGCAGCTTGGCCGGGACAGGGGTCCGGGAGCTGTTTTTT. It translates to CASSLAGTGVRELFF.